This T cell receptor (beta chain) emerged from a study of shared clonotypes between healthy human individuals. Produced via immunoSEQ multiplex PCR; TCRdb's table is partial and in-frame only. The sample has about 1 million clones, around 75% seen once. CDR3 size: 15 residues. Germline V gene lookup returns CDR1 MDHEN and CDR2 SYDVKM. With 5 bases removed from V and 1 base from J, the gap between germline ends came to 11 bases. This receptor was identified in a man younger than 35 in good health. The chain links TRBV28 to TRBJ2-2; no definite D call. Material for sequencing was memory CD4+ T cells sorted from blood. Subset: CD45RA-negative fraction. CDR3 sequence reads: CASSPPHGNTGELFF. In DNA form, the CDR3 reads TGTGCCAGCAGTCCACCACACGGGAACACCGGGGAGCTGTTTTTT.